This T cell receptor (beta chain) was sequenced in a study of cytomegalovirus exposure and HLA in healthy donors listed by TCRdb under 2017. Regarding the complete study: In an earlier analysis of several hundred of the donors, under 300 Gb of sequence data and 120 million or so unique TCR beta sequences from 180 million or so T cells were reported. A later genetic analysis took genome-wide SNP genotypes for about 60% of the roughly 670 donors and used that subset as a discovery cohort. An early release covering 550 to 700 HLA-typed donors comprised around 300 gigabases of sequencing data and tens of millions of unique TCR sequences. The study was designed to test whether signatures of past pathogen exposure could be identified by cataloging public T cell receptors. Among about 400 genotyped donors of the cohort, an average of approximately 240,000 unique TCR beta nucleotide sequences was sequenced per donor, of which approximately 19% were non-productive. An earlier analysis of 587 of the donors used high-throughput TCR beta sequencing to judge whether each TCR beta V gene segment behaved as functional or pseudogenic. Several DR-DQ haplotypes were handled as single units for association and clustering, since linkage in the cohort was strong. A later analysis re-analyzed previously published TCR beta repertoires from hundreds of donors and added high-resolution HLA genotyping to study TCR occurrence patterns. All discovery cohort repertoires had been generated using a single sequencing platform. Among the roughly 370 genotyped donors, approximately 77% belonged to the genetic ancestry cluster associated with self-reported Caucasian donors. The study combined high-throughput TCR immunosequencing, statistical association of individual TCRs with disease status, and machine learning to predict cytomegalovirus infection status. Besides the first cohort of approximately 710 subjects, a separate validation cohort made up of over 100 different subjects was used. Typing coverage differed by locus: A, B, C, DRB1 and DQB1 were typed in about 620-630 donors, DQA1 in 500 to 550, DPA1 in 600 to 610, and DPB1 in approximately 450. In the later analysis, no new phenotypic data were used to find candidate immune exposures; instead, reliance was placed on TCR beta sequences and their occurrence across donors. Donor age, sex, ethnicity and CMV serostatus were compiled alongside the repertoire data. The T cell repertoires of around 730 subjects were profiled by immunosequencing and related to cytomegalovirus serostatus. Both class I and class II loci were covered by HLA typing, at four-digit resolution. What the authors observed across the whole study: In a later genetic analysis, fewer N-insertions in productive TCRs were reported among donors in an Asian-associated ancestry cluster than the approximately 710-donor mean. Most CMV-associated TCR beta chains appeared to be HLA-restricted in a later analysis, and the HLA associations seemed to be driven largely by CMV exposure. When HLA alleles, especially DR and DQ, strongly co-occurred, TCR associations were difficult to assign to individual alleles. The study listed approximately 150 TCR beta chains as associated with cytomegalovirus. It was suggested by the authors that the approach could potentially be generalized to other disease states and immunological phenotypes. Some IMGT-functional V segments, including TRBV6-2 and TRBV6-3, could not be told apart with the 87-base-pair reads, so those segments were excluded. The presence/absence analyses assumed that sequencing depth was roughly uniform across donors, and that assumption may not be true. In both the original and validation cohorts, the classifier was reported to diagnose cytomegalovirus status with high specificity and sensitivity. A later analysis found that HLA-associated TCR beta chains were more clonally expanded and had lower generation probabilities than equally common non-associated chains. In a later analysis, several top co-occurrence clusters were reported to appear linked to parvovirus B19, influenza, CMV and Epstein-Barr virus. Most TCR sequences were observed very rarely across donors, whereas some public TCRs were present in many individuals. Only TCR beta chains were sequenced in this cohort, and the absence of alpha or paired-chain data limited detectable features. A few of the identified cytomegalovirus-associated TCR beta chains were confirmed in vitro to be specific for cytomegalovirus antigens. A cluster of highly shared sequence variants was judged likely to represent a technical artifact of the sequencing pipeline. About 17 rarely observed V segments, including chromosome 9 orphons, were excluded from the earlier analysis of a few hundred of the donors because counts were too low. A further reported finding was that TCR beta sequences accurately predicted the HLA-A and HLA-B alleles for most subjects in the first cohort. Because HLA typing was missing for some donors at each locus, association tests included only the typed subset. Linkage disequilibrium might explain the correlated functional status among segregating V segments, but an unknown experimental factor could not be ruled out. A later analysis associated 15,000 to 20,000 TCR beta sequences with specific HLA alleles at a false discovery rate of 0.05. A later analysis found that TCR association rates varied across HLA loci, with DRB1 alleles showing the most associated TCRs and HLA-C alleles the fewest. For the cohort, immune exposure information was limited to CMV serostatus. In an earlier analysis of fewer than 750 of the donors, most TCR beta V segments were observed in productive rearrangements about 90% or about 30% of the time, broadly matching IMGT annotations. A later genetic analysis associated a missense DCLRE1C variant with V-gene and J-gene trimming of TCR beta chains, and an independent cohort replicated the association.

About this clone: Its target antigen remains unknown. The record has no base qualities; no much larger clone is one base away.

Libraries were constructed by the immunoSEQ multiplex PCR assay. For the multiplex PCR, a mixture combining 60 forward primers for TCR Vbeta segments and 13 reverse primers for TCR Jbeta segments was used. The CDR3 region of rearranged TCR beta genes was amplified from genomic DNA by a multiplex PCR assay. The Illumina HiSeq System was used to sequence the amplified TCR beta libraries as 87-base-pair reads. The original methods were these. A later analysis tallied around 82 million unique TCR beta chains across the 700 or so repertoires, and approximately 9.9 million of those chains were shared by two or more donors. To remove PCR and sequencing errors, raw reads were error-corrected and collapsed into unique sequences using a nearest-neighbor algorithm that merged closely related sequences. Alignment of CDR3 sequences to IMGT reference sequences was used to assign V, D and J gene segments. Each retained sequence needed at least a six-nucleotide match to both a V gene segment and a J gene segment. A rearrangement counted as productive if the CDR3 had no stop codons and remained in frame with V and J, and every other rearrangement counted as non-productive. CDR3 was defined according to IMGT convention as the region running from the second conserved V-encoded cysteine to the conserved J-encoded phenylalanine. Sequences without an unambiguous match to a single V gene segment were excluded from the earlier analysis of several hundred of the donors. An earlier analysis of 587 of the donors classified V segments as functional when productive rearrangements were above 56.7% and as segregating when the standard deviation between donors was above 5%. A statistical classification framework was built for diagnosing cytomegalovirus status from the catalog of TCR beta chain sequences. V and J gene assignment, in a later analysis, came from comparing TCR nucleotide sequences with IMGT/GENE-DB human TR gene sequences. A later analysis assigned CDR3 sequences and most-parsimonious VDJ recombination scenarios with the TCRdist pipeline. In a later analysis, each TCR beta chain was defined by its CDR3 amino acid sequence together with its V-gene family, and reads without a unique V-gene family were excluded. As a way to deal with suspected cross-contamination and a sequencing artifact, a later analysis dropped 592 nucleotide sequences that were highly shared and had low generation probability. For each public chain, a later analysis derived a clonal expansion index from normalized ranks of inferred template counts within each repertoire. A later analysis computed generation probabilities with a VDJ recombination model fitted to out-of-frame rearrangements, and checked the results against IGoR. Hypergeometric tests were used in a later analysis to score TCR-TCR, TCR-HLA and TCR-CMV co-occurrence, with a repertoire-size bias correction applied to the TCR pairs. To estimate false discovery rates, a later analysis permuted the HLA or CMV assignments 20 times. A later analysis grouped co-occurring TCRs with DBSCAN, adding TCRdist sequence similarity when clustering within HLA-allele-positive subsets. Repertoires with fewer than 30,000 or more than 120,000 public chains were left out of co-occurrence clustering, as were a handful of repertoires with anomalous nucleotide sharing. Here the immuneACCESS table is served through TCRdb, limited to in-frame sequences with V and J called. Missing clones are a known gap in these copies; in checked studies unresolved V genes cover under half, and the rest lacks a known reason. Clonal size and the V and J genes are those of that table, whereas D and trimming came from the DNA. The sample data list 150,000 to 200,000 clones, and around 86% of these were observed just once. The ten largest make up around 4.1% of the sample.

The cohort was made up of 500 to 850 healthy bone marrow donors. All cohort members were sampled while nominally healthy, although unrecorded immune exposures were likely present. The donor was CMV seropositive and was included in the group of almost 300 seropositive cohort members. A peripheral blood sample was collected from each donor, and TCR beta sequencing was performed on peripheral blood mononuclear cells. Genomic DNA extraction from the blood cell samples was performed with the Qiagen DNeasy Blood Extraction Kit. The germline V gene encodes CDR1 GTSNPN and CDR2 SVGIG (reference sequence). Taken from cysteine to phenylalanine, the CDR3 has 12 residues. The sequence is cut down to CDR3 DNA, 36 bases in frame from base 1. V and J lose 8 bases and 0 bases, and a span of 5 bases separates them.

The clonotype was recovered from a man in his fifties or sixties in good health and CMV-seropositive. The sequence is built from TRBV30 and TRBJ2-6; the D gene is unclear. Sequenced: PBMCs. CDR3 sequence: CALPSGANVLTF. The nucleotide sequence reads TGTGCCCTACCCTCTGGGGCCAACGTCCTGACTTTC.